This entry features one TCR beta chain sequence. The antigen is unknown. This entry comes from a study of T cell responses to AZD1222 COVID-19 vaccine. Findings and limits, study-wide: Just 5 to 7 AZD1222 recipients were seropositive at baseline.

Method: immunoSEQ multiplex PCR; TCRdb's copy keeps in-frame clones and lacks some. Of over 95,000 clones in the sample, approximately 90% were seen once. CDR1 is LNHDA, CDR2 SQIVND, per germline (reference sequence). The CDR3 totals 15 residues. V lost 5 bases to trimming and J lost 7 bases; unmatched junction nucleotides: 10. The specimen was peripheral blood, collected on day 0 of AZD1222 vaccination. The chain recombines TRBV19 with TRBJ2-2; 7 nucleotides agree with TRBD1. The clonotype was recovered from an adult in good health. The CDR3 reads CASSPRQGRGGELFF. CDR3 DNA: TGTGCCAGTAGTCCTCGACAGGGTCGTGGCGGGGAGCTGTTTTTT.